The 17 T cell receptor beta chains listed next were all sequenced from one sample in a study of neurological immune-mediated disorders. TCRdb fed the 5' RACE reads into MiXCR, producing one record per CDR3 protein. This table has tens of thousands of distinct CDR3 sequences, approximately 14% appearing once. The source material was PBMCs. Every receptor here comes from a woman in her forties or fifties in good health.

The sample holds many counts of this clonotype. The rearrangement joins TRBV5-1 to TRBJ2-1; perhaps TRBD2 as D (6 bases). Trimming pared 3 bases from V and 3 bases from J, leaving 13 bases between. Germline values: CDR1 SGHRS, CDR2 YFSETQ. This CDR3 region has 15 residues. Written as DNA, the CDR3 is TGCGCCAGCAGCTCCACCAGCGGGTTCTACAATGAGCAGTTCTTC. As protein: CASSSTSGFYNEQFF.

In its sample, this clonotype was seen many times. The CDR3 reads CASSPAIGLATSYNEQFF. The CDR3 bases are TGTGCCAGCAGTCCCGCGATCGGACTAGCTACGTCCTACAATGAGCAGTTCTTC. The chain is built from TRBV7-9 and TRBJ2-1; 8 positions match TRBD2. Trimming removed 6 bases from V and 1 base from J; junction bases left unmatched: 14. Germline V gives CDR1 SEHNR, CDR2 FQNEAQ (reference sequence). This CDR3 is built from 18 residues.

This clonotype was counted at least ten times. DNA for the CDR3: TGTGCCAGCAGCTCTCAACAGGGCTCCTACAATGAGCAGTTCTTC. This codes for CASSSQQGSYNEQFF. This chain joins TRBV7-2 and TRBJ2-1, with D possibly TRBD1 on 6 matching bases. The CDR3 is 15 amino acids. CDR1 is SGHTA and CDR2 is FQGNSA in the germline V gene. V was clipped by 4 bases and J by 0 bases, with 10 bases between them.

This clonotype occurred many times. The chain recombines TRBV5-1 with TRBJ2-2, with a weak D call TRBD1 (5 bases). This CDR3 spans 16 amino acids. Germline lookup yields CDR1 SGHRS and CDR2 YFSETQ. Trimming left V 0 bases short and J 5 bases short, with 14 bases between. The CDR3 reads CASSLDGATRTGELFF. The CDR3 DNA follows: TGCGCCAGCAGCTTGGATGGGGCCACGAGGACCGGGGAGCTGTTTTTT. The full variable domain, rest sourced from reference TRBV5-1 and TRBJ2-2, is KAGVTQTPRYLIKTRGQQVTLSCSPISGHRSVSWYQQTPGQGLQFLFEYFSETQRNKGNFPGRFSGRQFSNSRSEMNVSTLELGDSALYLCASSLDGATRTGELFFGEGSRLTVL.

The table lists this clonotype with many counts. No conserved phenylalanine or tryptophan is present at the end of the CDR3, so a read error is the likely explanation. The chain joins TRBV20-1 to TRBJ2-7; 9 bases agree with TRBD2. Germline V gives CDR1 DFQATT, CDR2 SNEGSKA (reference sequence). The CDR3 extends over 12 amino acids. After removal of 1 base from V and 5 bases from J, the junction contained 0 bases not matched to a gene. The CDR3 reads CSARGTSDEQYL. CDR3 DNA sequence: TGCAGTGCTAGAGGGACTAGCGACGAGCAGTACCTC.

This clonotype was seen ten or more times. This rearrangement joins TRBV6-5 to TRBJ1-2, with TRBD1 identical over 7 bases. CDR3 size: 12 residues. The V and J ends lost 6 bases and 8 bases, in that order; junction bases with no gene match: 6. The germline V gene encodes CDR1 MNHEY and CDR2 SVGAGI. The CDR3 protein is CASRGQSRGYTF. The CDR3 coding sequence is TGTGCCAGCAGGGGACAGAGTAGAGGCTACACCTTC.

Ten or more counts support this clonotype. The V call is TRBV7-8, the J call TRBJ2-3; 11 nucleotides align to TRBD2. Germline V lookup: CDR1 SGHVS, CDR2 FQNEAQ. V lost 5 bases and J lost 4; bases outside the gene matches: 5. The CDR3 contains 15 residues. The CDR3 DNA reads TGTGCCAGCAGCCCTTTAGCGGGGGGGGCAGATACGCAGTATTTT. Amino acids: CASSPLAGGADTQYF.

This clonotype has a count of ten or more. J is TRBJ2-7 and V is TRBV2; D is unclear. Germline CDR1 SNHLY, CDR2 FYNNEI. The CDR3 loop spans 16 amino acids. V dropped 4 bases and J dropped 0 bases, with 16 bases sitting between them. The CDR3: CASSGSVYKNSYEQYF. Here the CDR3 DNA reads TGTGCCAGCAGTGGTTCAGTGTACAAAAACTCCTACGAGCAGTACTTC.

This clonotype has a count of ten or more. V gene TRBV5-5 combines with J gene TRBJ2-5; D perhaps matches TRBD2 (6 bases). The CDR3 consists of 15 residues. V shed 3 bases and J shed 4 bases, with 16 bases lying between them. In germline, CDR1 is SGHKS, CDR2 YYEKEE (reference sequence). The CDR3 DNA follows: TGTGCCAGCAGCTCGCAGGGTAGCGGCGGAGAGACCCAGTACTTC. It encodes CASSSQGSGGETQYF.

This clonotype was observed a handful of times. This sequence joins TRBV11-2 and TRBJ1-1; D ambiguous. The V and J ends lost 2 bases and 4 bases respectively, with 11 bases between them. The V gene's germline CDR1 is SGHAT and CDR2 FQNNGV. The CDR3 loop spans 14 amino acids. The CDR3 DNA follows: TGTGCCAGCAGCTTAAAAAGGGTTGCCACTGAAGCTTTCTTT. Protein: CASSLKRVATEAFF.

This clonotype was seen many times. This sequence joins TRBV5-8 and TRBJ2-1; D perhaps matches TRBD2 (5 bases). Germline CDR1 SGHTS, CDR2 YDEGEE. Trimming took off 1 base at V and 0 bases at J, with 14 bases between the two ends. There are 17 residues in the CDR3. The CDR3 here is CASSLYGGYSSYNEQFF. The CDR3 region has the DNA TGTGCCAGCAGCTTGTACGGCGGGTACAGCTCCTACAATGAGCAGTTCTTC.

At least ten counts were recorded for this clonotype. J is TRBJ1-4 and V is TRBV12-3 or TRBV12-4; D unresolved. The ends were cut back, 4 bases at V and 4 bases at J, with 7 bases in the middle. The CDR3 spans 13 residues. DNA of the CDR3: TGTGCCAGCAGTTGGAGACATAATGAAAAACTGTTTTTT. Its protein is CASSWRHNEKLFF.

This clonotype was seen ten or more times. This rearrangement joins TRBV20-1 to TRBJ2-1; D is possibly TRBD2 (5 bases). CDR3 length: 17 residues. Per germline, CDR1 DFQATT and CDR2 SNEGSKA (reference sequence). The V gene lost 6 bases and the J gene lost 0 bases, with 21 bases spanning the gap. CDR3 coding DNA: TGCAGTGCAAGGGCCACTCCGGGATTAAGCTCCTACAATGAGCAGTTCTTC. Encoded protein: CSARATPGLSSYNEQFF.

In its sample, this clonotype was seen many times. The rearrangement joins TRBV20-1 to TRBJ2-7; 13 positions agree with TRBD2. In germline, CDR1 is DFQATT, CDR2 SNEGSKA (reference sequence). The junction had 12 bases not matched to a gene; V was cut back by 6 bases and J by 7 bases. The CDR3 extends over 15 amino acids. The CDR3 loop reads CSARGLAGVSGEQYF. CDR3 coding DNA: TGCAGTGCACGAGGACTAGCGGGAGTAAGTGGAGAGCAGTACTTC.

Many counts were recorded for this clonotype. The genes are TRBV2 and TRBJ2-5; TRBD2 matches at 7 bases. Germline CDR1 SNHLY, CDR2 FYNNEI. After removal of 9 bases from V and 0 bases from J, the junction contained 4 bases not matched to a gene. The CDR3 spans 13 residues. The CDR3 protein is CASSGLDQETQYF. CDR3 sequence (DNA): TGTGCCAGTAGCGGACTAGACCAAGAGACCCAGTACTTC.

This clonotype was detected many times. V is TRBV24-1 and J is TRBJ2-1, with D tentatively TRBD2 (6 bases). Trimming shortened V by 1 base and J by 12 bases, and 18 bases separated the two germline ends. Germline CDR1 is KGHDR and CDR2 is SFDVKD. This CDR3 has 15 amino acids. CDR3 bases: TGTGCCACCAGTGATTTCGAGGGACTCCGGGGTGGGCAGTTCTTC. Encoded protein: CATSDFEGLRGGQFF.

Only a few counts were recorded for this clonotype. V usage is TRBV7-9 and J usage is TRBJ2-3; D not certain. V lost 6 bases, J lost 5 bases, and 9 bases lay in between. The CDR3 is 12 amino acids. Looked up from germline, CDR1 is SEHNR and CDR2 is FQNEAQ (reference sequence). The CDR3 sequence: CASSWKRDTQYF. Written as DNA, the CDR3 is TGTGCCAGCAGTTGGAAACGAGATACGCAGTATTTT.